The 22 T cell receptor beta chains given below trace back to one sample, sequenced in a study of beta chain features in type 1 diabetes (dated by TCRdb to 2016 to 2019). Library preparation used the immunoSEQ multiplex PCR assay. The High Capacity cDNA Reverse Transcription Kit was used to reverse transcribe all of the isolated RNA, meaning that expressed TCRB transcripts were what got sequenced. Entries here come from immuneACCESS through TCRdb and include only in-frame sequences with V and J called. Some clones fail to appear in such tables; in the studies checked, an unresolved V gene covers under half of the shortfall, and the cause of the remainder is unknown. Counted in this sample were 600,000 to 650,000 clones; 15% to 17% of them appeared once. In total, the top ten clones hold about 0.087% of the sample. The sample comprised naive CD4+ T cells from blood. The cell subset or site label on this specimen signifies: true naive CD4+ T cells. Every receptor here comes from a young man in good health.

This clone was counted a few times. The chain combines TRBV5-1 with TRBJ2-1, with 13 bases lining up with TRBD2. The CDR3 length is 15 residues. V lost 4 bases and J lost 9; bases outside the gene matches: 7. CDR1 and CDR2 (germline): SGHRS, YFSETQ. The CDR3 here is CASSAGLAGASEQFF. CDR3 in DNA: TGCGCCAGCAGCGCCGGACTAGCGGGAGCGAGTGAGCAGTTCTTC.

This chain uses TRBV6-5 with TRBJ2-7, with TRBD1 matching 8 bases. V gave up 2 bases and J gave up 3 bases; unmatched junction bases: 6. The CDR3 extends over 15 amino acids. Germline-derived CDR1 and CDR2 are MNHEY and SVGAGI. The CDR3 nucleotides read TGTGCCAGCAGTTACAGAGACAGGGGTAACTACGAGCAGTACTTC. Its protein is CASSYRDRGNYEQYF.

The chain has TRBV25-1 and TRBJ2-2; D is possibly TRBD1 (6 bases). This CDR3 is 15 amino acids long. CDR1 and CDR2 (germline): MGHDK, SYGVNS. Trimming removed 4 bases from V and 0 bases from J, with 9 bases in between. In DNA form, the CDR3 reads TGTGCCAGCAGTGGAAGACAGGCGAACACCGGGGAGCTGTTTTTT. Its translation is CASSGRQANTGELFF.

V usage is TRBV7-6 and J usage is TRBJ2-2; D perhaps matches TRBD1 (5 bases). Germline CDR1 is SGHVS and CDR2 is FNYEAQ. This CDR3 is 14 amino acids long. Trimming shortened V by 8 bases and J by 6 bases, and 16 bases separated the two germline ends. CDR3 coding DNA: TGTGCCAGCGCCAGGGTTGGGGCGGCCGGGGAGCTGTTTTTT. Protein product: CASARVGAAGELFF.

The rearrangement joins TRBV7-2 to TRBJ2-3; no clear D. Germline-derived CDR1 and CDR2 are SGHTA and FQGNSA. The CDR3 length is 12 residues. V lost 3 bases to trimming and J lost 2 bases, with 3 bases between them. The CDR3 protein is CASSLYTDTQYF. The CDR3 DNA reads as TGTGCCAGCAGCTTGTACACAGATACGCAGTATTTT.

The chain recombines TRBV18 with TRBJ2-7; 8 bases are shared with TRBD1. The V gene end was trimmed by 3 bases and the J gene end by 0 bases; junction bases not matched to a gene: 10. This CDR3 comprises 17 residues. Germline V gives CDR1 KGHSH, CDR2 LQKENI. The CDR3 sequence is CASSPRDRGYLSYEQYF. The CDR3 nucleotides read TGTGCCAGCTCACCGCGAGACAGGGGCTACCTCTCCTACGAGCAGTACTTC.

The table lists this clone with a few counts. V gene TRBV5-6 combines with J gene TRBJ1-3; D is undetermined. Germline V CDR1 and CDR2: SGHDT, YYEEEE. The CDR3 contains 13 residues. V shed 1 base and J shed 5 bases, with 7 bases lying between them. The CDR3 DNA reads as TGTGCCAGCAGCTTGCCAGGCCGAAACACCATATATTTT. It yields the protein CASSLPGRNTIYF.

This rearrangement joins TRBV5-1 to TRBJ2-7; D tentatively fits TRBD1 or TRBD2 (5 bases each). CDR1 SGHRS and CDR2 YFSETQ come from the germline V gene. V shed 4 bases and J shed 6 bases, with 17 bases lying between them. The CDR3 runs to 14 residues. The CDR3 loop reads CASSREGPVAEQYF. The DNA of the CDR3 is TGCGCCAGCAGCAGAGAGGGACCTGTAGCCGAGCAGTACTTC.

This CDR3 is CSAREREKLFF. In DNA, the CDR3 is TGCAGTGCTAGAGAGCGTGAAAAACTGTTTTTT. The V gene is TRBV20-1, the J gene TRBJ1-4; D is undetermined. With 0 bases removed from V and 7 bases from J, the gap between germline ends came to 3 bases. From germline, CDR1 is DFQATT and CDR2 SNEGSKA (reference sequence). CDR3 length: 11 amino acids.

The V gene is TRBV19, the J gene TRBJ2-5; the D gene is possibly TRBD1 (6 bases). The germline V and J ends were trimmed by 3 bases and 5 bases, with 13 bases remaining between them. Per the germline V gene, CDR1 is LNHDA and CDR2 is SQIVND (reference sequence). The CDR3 runs 14 residues. This CDR3 is CASSILGARETQYF. The CDR3 DNA sequence: TGTGCCAGTAGTATCCTGGGGGCCAGGGAGACCCAGTACTTC.

In this sample, this clone turned up a few times. The V gene is TRBV7-2, the J gene TRBJ1-5, with a tentative D call TRBD1 (5 bases). This CDR3 comprises 15 residues. Per germline, CDR1 SGHTA and CDR2 FQGNSA. V was shortened by 5 bases and J by 3 bases, with 14 bases between the two germline ends. CDR3 bases: TGTGCCAGCAGCCTGTATCGGGGCCTCAATCAGCCCCAGCATTTT. It yields the protein CASSLYRGLNQPQHF. The complete variable domain, with remaining parts taken from reference TRBV7-2 and TRBJ1-5, reads GAGVSQSPSNKVTEKGKDVELRCDPISGHTALYWYRQSLGQGLEFLIYFQGNSAPDKSGLPSDRFSAERTGGSVSTLTIQRTQQEDSAVYLCASSLYRGLNQPQHFGDGTRLSIL.

This chain links TRBV9 with TRBJ2-7; the D gene is possibly TRBD1 (6 bases). Looked up from germline, CDR1 is SGDLS and CDR2 is YYNGEE. The CDR3 contains 14 residues. Trimming took off 0 bases at V and 2 bases at J, with 9 bases between the two ends. The CDR3 DNA reads TGTGCCAGCAGCGTAGCGAGACAGGCCTACGAGCAGTACTTC. This encodes CASSVARQAYEQYF.

The chain joins TRBV19 to TRBJ2-7; D remains unclear. V was trimmed by 2 bases and J by 0 bases, leaving 8 bases between them. Germline assignment: CDR1 LNHDA and CDR2 SQIVND (reference sequence). This CDR3 comprises 14 residues. CDR3: CASSIRRTSYEQYF. The CDR3 nucleotides are TGTGCCAGTAGTATAAGACGCACCTCCTACGAGCAGTACTTC.

This rearrangement joins TRBV15 to TRBJ1-5, with D unclear. In germline, CDR1 is LNHNV, CDR2 YYDKDF (reference sequence). The V end lost 0 bases, the J end lost 3 bases, and 9 bases lay between the germline ends. The CDR3 totals 15 residues. The CDR3 sequence: CATSRDSGNNQPQHF. CDR3 DNA: TGTGCCACCAGCAGAGACTCAGGAAACAATCAGCCCCAGCATTTT. Looking up the rest from reference TRBV15 and TRBJ1-5 gives the full variable domain: DAMVIQNPRYQVTQFGKPVTLSCSQTLNHNVMYWYQQKSSQAPKLLFHYYDKDFNNEADTPDNFQSRRPNTSFCFLDIRSPGLGDTAMYLCATSRDSGNNQPQHFGDGTRLSIL.

This clone turned up a few times. The limits of the CDR3 on the DNA are not certain, so only TCRdb's listed CDR3 is given. The chain is built from TRBV28 and TRBJ2-3; the table gives TRBD2 as D, unverified against the DNA. CDR1 is MDHEN and CDR2 is SYDVKM in the germline V gene. Ends included, the CDR3 has 15 residues. The CDR3 sequence is CASRRLGFLADTQYF.

This clone was counted only a few times. The rearrangement uses TRBV5-4 and TRBJ2-3; no reliable D call. The CDR3 contains 12 residues. CDR1 and CDR2 from the germline V gene are SGHNT and YYREEE (reference sequence). With 1 base removed from V and 2 bases from J, the gap between germline ends came to 2 bases. CDR3 loop: CASSLTTDTQYF. The CDR3 DNA reads TGTGCCAGCAGCTTGACCACAGATACGCAGTATTTT.

Only a few counts were recorded for this clone. The rearrangement uses TRBV7-2 and TRBJ2-4, with D unclear. This CDR3 is built from 15 residues. V was shortened by 3 bases and J by 2 bases, with 11 bases between the two germline ends. Germline values: CDR1 SGHTA, CDR2 FQGNSA. The CDR3 protein is CASSFGGRTKNIQYF. The CDR3 DNA reads TGTGCCAGCAGCTTTGGTGGCAGGACCAAAAACATTCAGTACTTC.

The chain has TRBV19 and TRBJ1-1, with D unclear. This CDR3 contains 12 residues. The V gene lost 3 bases and the J gene lost 4 bases, with 6 bases spanning the gap. Germline assignment: CDR1 LNHDA and CDR2 SQIVND (reference sequence). The DNA for the CDR3 is TGTGCCAGTAGTATGGTTTCCACTGAAGCTTTCTTT. It codes for CASSMVSTEAFF.

V is TRBV7-2 and J is TRBJ2-6, with a tentative D call TRBD2 (6 bases). The CDR3 has 17 amino acids. The germline V and J ends were trimmed by 1 base and 1 base, with 11 bases remaining between them. CDR1 and CDR2 (germline): SGHTA, FQGNSA. The CDR3 reads CASSLVYRGSGANVLTF. In DNA, the CDR3 is TGTGCCAGCAGCTTAGTTTACCGGGGGTCTGGGGCCAACGTCCTGACTTTC.

Regarding this clone: The sample carries other DNA sequences with the same CDR3. The chain carries TRBV18 and TRBJ2-7, with D perhaps matching TRBD1 (7 bases). V was pared by 6 bases and J by 0 bases, with 15 bases between. Per germline, CDR1 KGHSH and CDR2 LQKENI. The CDR3 loop spans 15 amino acids. This CDR3 reads CASSPGRDSSYEQYF. CDR3 bases: TGTGCCAGCTCGCCAGGGCGGGACAGCTCCTACGAGCAGTACTTC.

The rearrangement links TRBV4-2 to TRBJ1-5, with TRBD1 as a possible D gene (5 bases). This CDR3 has 16 amino acids. Germline V CDR1 and CDR2: LGHNA, YNFKEQ. V was trimmed by 3 bases and J by 6 bases, leaving 18 bases between them. In DNA form, the CDR3 reads TGTGCCAGCAGCCAGCGACTTCTGGGGGGTATTCAGCCCCAGCATTTT. As protein: CASSQRLLGGIQPQHF.

The table lists this clone with a few counts. The junction does not match germline at one end; this may be a read error. V usage is TRBV28 and J usage is TRBJ2-7, with D possibly being TRBD1 (6 bases). Germline CDR1 reads MDHEN; CDR2 reads SYDVKM. This CDR3 contains 12 residues. CDR3 DNA: TGTGCCAGCAGTTTAAGGACAGAGATTGGGCACTTC. Protein sequence: CASSLRTEIGHF.